The 5 T cell receptor beta chains below come from one sample, sequenced in a study of blood T cell repertoires in COVID-19. Clones were sequenced by immunoSEQ multiplex PCR, and TCRdb holds only the in-frame ones, with some missing. Among approximately 160,000 clones listed, 80% to 90% were seen once. The sequencing sample was made of peripheral blood. The source of these receptors is a woman between 55 and 75 years old with COVID-19, enrolled during active disease.

The chain has TRBV9 and TRBJ1-2, with D tentatively TRBD1 (5 bases). The length of the CDR3 is 15 residues. V was pared by 2 bases and J by 5 bases, with 16 bases between. Germline CDR1 is SGDLS and CDR2 is YYNGEE. CDR3 region: CASSVRDFSPYGYTF. Written as DNA, the CDR3 is TGTGCCAGCAGCGTCCGGGACTTCAGCCCATATGGCTACACCTTC.

The chain links TRBV12-3 or TRBV12-4 to TRBJ2-4, with TRBD1 as a possible D gene (5 bases). V was shortened by 8 bases and J by 3 bases, with 11 bases between the two germline ends. The CDR3 sequence is 13 residues long. Here the CDR3 DNA reads TGTGCCAGCGTCGAGCAGGGCAAAAACATTCAGTACTTC. It specifies CASVEQGKNIQYF.

V gene TRBV19 combines with J gene TRBJ1-1; the D gene is possibly TRBD1 (5 bases). The V gene lost 7 bases and the J gene lost 3 bases, with 15 bases spanning the gap. CDR3 length equals 14 residues. In germline, CDR1 is LNHDA, CDR2 SQIVND (reference sequence). CDR3 residues: CASMLGTGDTEAFF. The CDR3 DNA follows: TGTGCCAGTATGTTGGGGACTGGGGACACTGAAGCTTTCTTT. Based on the CDR3 plus reference TRBV19 and TRBJ1-1, the full variable domain is DGGITQSPKYLFRKEGQNVTLSCEQNLNHDAMYWYRQDPGQGLRLIYYSQIVNDFQKGDIAEGYSVSREKKESFPLTVTSAQKNPTAFYLCASMLGTGDTEAFFGQGTRLTVV.

J is TRBJ1-1 and V is TRBV5-4; 7 nucleotides line up with TRBD1. The junction had 6 bases not matched to a gene; V was cut back by 2 bases and J by 5 bases. The CDR3 consists of 14 residues. Germline V CDR1 and CDR2: SGHNT, YYREEE (reference sequence). CDR3 in amino acids: CASSFGQARTEAFF. CDR3 DNA sequence: TGTGCCAGCAGCTTCGGACAGGCAAGAACTGAAGCTTTCTTT. The full variable domain, with the rest looked up from reference TRBV5-4 and TRBJ1-1, is ETGVTQSPTHLIKTRGQQVTLRCSSQSGHNTVSWYQQALGQGPQFIFQYYREEENGRGNFPPRFSGLQFPNYSSELNVNALELDDSALYLCASSFGQARTEAFFGQGTRLTVV.

The chain uses TRBV5-6 and TRBJ2-3, with D maybe TRBD2 (5 bases). V was clipped by 1 base and J by 6 bases, with 9 bases between them. The CDR3 is made up of 13 amino acids. Germline assignment: CDR1 SGHDT and CDR2 YYEEEE. The CDR3 reads CASSLIGVDTQYF. In DNA form, the CDR3 reads TGTGCCAGCAGCTTGATCGGGGTGGATACGCAGTATTTT.